The entry below gives a single T cell receptor (beta chain) sequence along with its context. The sample comes from a study of blood T cell repertoires in COVID-19. Study context: The United States, Italy and Spain were the sources of the acute and convalescent COVID-19 samples.

This CDR3 contains 15 residues. Germline CDR1 is LNHDA and CDR2 is SQIVND (reference sequence). The V gene lost 0 bases and the J gene lost 0 bases, with 8 bases spanning the gap. Methods used by the authors: Amplifying reference gene primers gave estimates of nucleated cell counts. This table comes from immunoSEQ multiplex PCR, and its TCRdb copy is limited to in-frame clones, with some not included. That table gives V, J and clone size, and the DNA gave D and trimming. This table has roughly 700,000 clones, about 87% appearing once. V is TRBV19 and J is TRBJ1-1; the D is unclear. The TCR was taken from a woman under 30 with acute or convalescent COVID-19. The source material was peripheral blood. The CDR3 bases are TGTGCCAGTAGTATAGATCCGGGTTTGAACACTGAAGCTTTCTTT. Translating gives CASSIDPGLNTEAFF. The full variable domain, with the rest looked up from reference TRBV19 and TRBJ1-1, is DGGITQSPKYLFRKEGQNVTLSCEQNLNHDAMYWYRQDPGQGLRLIYYSQIVNDFQKGDIAEGYSVSREKKESFPLTVTSAQKNPTAFYLCASSIDPGLNTEAFFGQGTRLTVV.